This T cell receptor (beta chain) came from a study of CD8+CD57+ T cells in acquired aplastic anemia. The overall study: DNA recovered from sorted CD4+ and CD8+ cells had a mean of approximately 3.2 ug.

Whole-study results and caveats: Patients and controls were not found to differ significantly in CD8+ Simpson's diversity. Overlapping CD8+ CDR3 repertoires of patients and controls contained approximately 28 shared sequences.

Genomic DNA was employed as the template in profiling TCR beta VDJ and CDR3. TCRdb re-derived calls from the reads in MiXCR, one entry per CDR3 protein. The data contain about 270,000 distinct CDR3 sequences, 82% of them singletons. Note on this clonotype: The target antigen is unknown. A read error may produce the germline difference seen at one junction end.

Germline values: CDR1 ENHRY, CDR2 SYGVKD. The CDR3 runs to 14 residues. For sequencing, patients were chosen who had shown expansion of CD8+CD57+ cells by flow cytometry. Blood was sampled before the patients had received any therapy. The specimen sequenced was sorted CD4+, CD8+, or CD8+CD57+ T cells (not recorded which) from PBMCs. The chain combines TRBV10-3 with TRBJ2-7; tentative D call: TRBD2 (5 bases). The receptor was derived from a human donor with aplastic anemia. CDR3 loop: CASSYIGDAYEQYF. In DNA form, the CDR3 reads TGTGCCAGCAGTTACATCGGGGATGCCTACGAGCAGTACTTC.